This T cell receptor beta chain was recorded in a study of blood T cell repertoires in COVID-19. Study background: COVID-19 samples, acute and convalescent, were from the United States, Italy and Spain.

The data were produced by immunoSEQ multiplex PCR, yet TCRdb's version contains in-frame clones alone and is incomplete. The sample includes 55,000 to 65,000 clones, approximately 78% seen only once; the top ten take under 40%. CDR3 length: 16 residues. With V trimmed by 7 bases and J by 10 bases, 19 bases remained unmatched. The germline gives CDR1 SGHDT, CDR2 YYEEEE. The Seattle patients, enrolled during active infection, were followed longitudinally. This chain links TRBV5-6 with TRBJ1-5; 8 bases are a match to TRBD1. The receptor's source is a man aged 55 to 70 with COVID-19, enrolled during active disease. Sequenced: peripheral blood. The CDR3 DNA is TGTGCCAGCTCCCCTTCTGGGACAGGCGTAATCAGCCCCCAGCATTTT. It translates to CASSPSGTGVISPQHF.